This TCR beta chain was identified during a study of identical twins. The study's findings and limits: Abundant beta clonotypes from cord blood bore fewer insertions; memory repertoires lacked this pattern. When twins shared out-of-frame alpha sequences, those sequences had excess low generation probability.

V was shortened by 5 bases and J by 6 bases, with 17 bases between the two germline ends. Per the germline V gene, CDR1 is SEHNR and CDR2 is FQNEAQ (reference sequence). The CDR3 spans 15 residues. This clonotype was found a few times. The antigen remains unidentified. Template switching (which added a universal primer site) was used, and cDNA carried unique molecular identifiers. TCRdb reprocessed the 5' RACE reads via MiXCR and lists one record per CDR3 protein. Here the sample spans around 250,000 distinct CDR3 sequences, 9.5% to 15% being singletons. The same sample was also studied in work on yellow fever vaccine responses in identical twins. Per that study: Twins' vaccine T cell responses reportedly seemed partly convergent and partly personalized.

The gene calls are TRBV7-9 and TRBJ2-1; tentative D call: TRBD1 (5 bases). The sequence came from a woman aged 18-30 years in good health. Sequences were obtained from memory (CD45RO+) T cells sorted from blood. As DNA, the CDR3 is TGTGCCAGCAGCCGTAACCCGCGACAGATCAATGAGCAGTTCTTC. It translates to CASSRNPRQINEQFF.